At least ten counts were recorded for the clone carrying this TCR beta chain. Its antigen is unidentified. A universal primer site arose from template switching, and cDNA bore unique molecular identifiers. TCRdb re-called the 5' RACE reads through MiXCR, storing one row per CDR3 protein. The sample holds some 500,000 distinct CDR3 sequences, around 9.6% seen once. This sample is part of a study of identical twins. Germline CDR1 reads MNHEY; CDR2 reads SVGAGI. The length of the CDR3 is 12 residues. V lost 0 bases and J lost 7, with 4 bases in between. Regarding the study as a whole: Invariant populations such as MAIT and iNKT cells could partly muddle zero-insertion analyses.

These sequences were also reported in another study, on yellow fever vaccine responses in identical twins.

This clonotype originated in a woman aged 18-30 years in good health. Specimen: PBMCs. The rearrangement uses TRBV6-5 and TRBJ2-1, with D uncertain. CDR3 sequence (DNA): TGTGCCAGCAGTTACTCGAAAAATGAGCAGTTCTTC. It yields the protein CASSYSKNEQFF.